This T cell receptor (beta chain) derives from a study of molecular identifiers for immune sequencing clone quantification. This clonotype was seen ten or more times. Libraries of bulk TCR were made by previously described methods (with listed TCR primers). TCRdb independently ran MiXCR on the PCR reads; one entry per CDR3 protein. Seen here are about 320,000 distinct CDR3 sequences, around a fifth observed once, and the top ten hold roughly 0.86%. There are 16 residues in the CDR3. The V gene end was trimmed by 4 bases and the J gene end by 6 bases; junction bases not matched to a gene: 12. CDR1 and CDR2 (germline): MGHRA, YSYEKL. Sorted naive CD8 T cells were those defined as CD8+CD4-CCR7+CD45RA+.

Source material: naive CD8+ T cells from blood, with Jurkat cell RNA spiked in. Subset: FACS-sorted CD8+CD4-CCR7+CD45RA+ naive T cells. This receptor was obtained from a human donor in good health. Some libraries in this study had Jurkat cell RNA spiked in. J is TRBJ1-5 and V is TRBV4-1; TRBD1 matches 7 bases. Here the CDR3 reads CASSPLEQGHAQPQHF. The DNA of the CDR3 is TGCGCCAGCAGCCCACTTGAACAGGGGCATGCTCAGCCCCAGCATTTT.